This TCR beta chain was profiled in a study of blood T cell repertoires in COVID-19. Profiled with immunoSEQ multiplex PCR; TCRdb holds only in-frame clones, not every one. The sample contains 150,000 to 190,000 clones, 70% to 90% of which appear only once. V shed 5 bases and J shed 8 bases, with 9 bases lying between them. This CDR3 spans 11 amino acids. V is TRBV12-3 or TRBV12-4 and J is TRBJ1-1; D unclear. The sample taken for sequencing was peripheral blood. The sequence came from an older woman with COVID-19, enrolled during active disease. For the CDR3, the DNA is TGTGCCAGCAGTGACGGGGAAGAAGCTTTCTTT. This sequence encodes CASSDGEEAFF.